This T cell receptor (beta chain) was identified during a study of T-cell memory formation after mild COVID-19. In the study overall: The two donors had largely donor-specific TCR clusters.

Germline CDR1 and CDR2: SGHAT and FQNNGV. After removal of 2 bases from V and 2 bases from J, the junction contained 4 bases not matched to a gene. CDR3 length: 16 amino acids. A word on this clonotype: The antigen is unknown.

From 5'RACE with constant-segment primers came TCR alpha and TCR beta cDNA libraries that carried sample barcodes and UMIs. TCRdb re-called the 5' RACE reads with MiXCR, one entry per CDR3 protein. In the table there are about 430,000 distinct CDR3 sequences, 20% to 25% of which are singletons. Study-wide results and limits: Shrinking CD4+ clones resided mostly in CM and EM, and CD8+ ones in EMRA. That cross-reactive memory joined was suggested by some responding clones appearing in pre-infection memory.

This clonotype was obtained from an adult woman who had mild COVID-19 (a few samples of this study predate the infection). Cell type and time point are not known. Sequencing was performed on PBMCs or a T cell subset sorted from them (not recorded which). The rearrangement joins TRBV11-2 to TRBJ2-5; 11 bases align to TRBD2. The CDR3 region is CASSLSSGGVQETQYF. In DNA form, the CDR3 reads TGTGCCAGCAGCTTAAGTAGCGGGGGGGTTCAAGAGACCCAGTACTTC.